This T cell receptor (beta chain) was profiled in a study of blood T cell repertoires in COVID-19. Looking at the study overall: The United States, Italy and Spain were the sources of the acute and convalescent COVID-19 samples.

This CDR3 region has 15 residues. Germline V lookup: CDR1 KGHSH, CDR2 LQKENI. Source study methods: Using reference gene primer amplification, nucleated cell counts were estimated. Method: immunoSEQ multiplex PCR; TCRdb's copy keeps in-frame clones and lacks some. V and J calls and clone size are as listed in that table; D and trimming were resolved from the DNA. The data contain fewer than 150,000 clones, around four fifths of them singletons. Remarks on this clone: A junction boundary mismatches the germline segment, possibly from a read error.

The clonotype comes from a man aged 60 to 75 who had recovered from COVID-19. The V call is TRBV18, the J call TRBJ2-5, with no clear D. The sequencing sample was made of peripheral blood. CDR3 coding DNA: TGTGCCAGCTCACCACGGGCATCTACCCAAGCGACCCAGTACTTC. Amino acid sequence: CASSPRASTQATQYF.